These 17 T cell receptor beta chains share one sample of origin, sequenced in a study of blood T cell repertoires in COVID-19. TCRdb keeps only in-frame clones here, not all; method: immunoSEQ multiplex PCR. Counted here are some 250,000 clones, around 89% occurring once; the ten biggest clones make up roughly 10%. Sequencing input: PBMCs or T cells enriched from blood (not recorded which). The source is a middle-aged man who had recovered from COVID-19.

V usage is TRBV25-1 and J usage is TRBJ1-1; the D gene is possibly TRBD1 (6 bases). V lost 7 bases and J lost 0, with 12 bases in between. Germline V CDR1 and CDR2: MGHDK, SYGVNS. This CDR3 is built from 14 residues. This chain's CDR3 is CASTPGGMNTEAFF. The CDR3 region has the DNA TGTGCCAGCACCCCGGGGGGCATGAACACTGAAGCTTTCTTT. The variable domain in full, completed from reference TRBV25-1 and TRBJ1-1, reads EADIYQTPRYLVIGTGKKITLECSQTMGHDKMYWYQQDPGMELHLIHYSYGVNSTEKGDLSSESTVSRIRTEHFPLTLESARPSHTSQYLCASTPGGMNTEAFFGQGTRLTVV.

This clone turned up a few times. V and J are TRBV6-5 and TRBJ2-5; 9 positions match TRBD2. The germline CDR1 and CDR2 sequences are MNHEY and SVGAGI. V dropped 5 bases and J dropped 1; count of bases not matched to a gene: 5. The CDR3 loop spans 15 amino acids. CDR3 protein: CASSKLAGIQETQYF. The CDR3 DNA follows: TGTGCCAGCAGTAAGCTAGCGGGAATCCAAGAGACCCAGTACTTC.

The chain recombines TRBV7-2 with TRBJ2-2; 8 nucleotides match TRBD2. V shed 1 base, J shed 5 bases, and the junction held 9 bases outside the gene matches. CDR1 is SGHTA and CDR2 is FQGNSA in the germline V gene. CDR3 length equals 17 residues. CDR3 DNA: TGTGCCAGCAGCTTAGTGGTTGGGGCGGGAGGTACCGGGGAGCTGTTTTTT. Amino acid sequence: CASSLVVGAGGTGELFF.

V is TRBV4-1 and J is TRBJ1-5, with TRBD1 as a possible D gene (6 bases). The CDR3 is made up of 18 amino acids. The V end lost 4 bases, the J end lost 5 bases, and 24 bases lay between the germline ends. Germline V gene sequence: CDR1 MGHRA, CDR2 YSYEKL. The CDR3 DNA reads TGCGCCAGCAGCCGTTACCCAACAGGGCAATTTGGGGATCAGCCCCAGCATTTT. The encoded protein is CASSRYPTGQFGDQPQHF.

The chain couples TRBV10-1 to TRBJ1-6; 8 nucleotides agree with TRBD1. Germline CDR1 and CDR2: WNHNN and SYGVQD (reference sequence). The CDR3 totals 14 residues. V shed 4 bases, J shed 7 bases, and the junction held 3 bases outside the gene matches. CDR3: CASSGRGQNSPLHF. The CDR3 DNA reads TGCGCCAGCAGTGGCAGGGGGCAAAATTCACCCCTCCACTTT.

This rearrangement joins TRBV21-1 to TRBJ1-5; the listed D gene, TRBD1, was not tested against the DNA. TRBV21-1 is a pseudogene locus. The CDR3 is made up of 13 amino acids. CDR3 loop: CASSGQVAGPQHF. The CDR3 nucleotides read TGTGCCAGCTCCGGACAGGTAGCCGGACCCCAGCATTTT.

The genes are TRBV29-1 and TRBJ1-6; D is possibly TRBD1 (5 bases). Germline V gene data show CDR1 as SQVTM and CDR2 as ANQGSEA. V lost 6 bases, J lost 7 bases, and 13 bases lay in between. This CDR3 has 13 amino acids. Here the CDR3 reads CSVKTGGNSPLHF. In nucleotides, the CDR3 is TGCAGCGTAAAAACGGGGGGAAATTCACCCCTCCACTTT. Based on the CDR3 plus reference TRBV29-1 and TRBJ1-6, the full variable domain is SAVISQKPSRDICQRGTSLTIQCQVDSQVTMMFWYRQQPGQSLTLIATANQGSEATYESGFVIDKFPISRPNLTFSTLTVSNMSPEDSSIYLCSVKTGGNSPLHFGNGTRLTVT.

This clone was detected only once. The genes are TRBV7-2 and TRBJ1-4; D is undetermined. Trimming stripped 1 base from V and 10 bases from J, with 7 bases between. The germline V gene has CDR1 SGHTA and CDR2 FQGNSA. This CDR3 has 12 amino acids. CDR3 coding DNA: TGTGCCAGCAGCTTAGATATCGGAAAACTGTTTTTT. Its translation is CASSLDIGKLFF.

The sample holds one count of this clone. CDR3 sequence (DNA): TGTGCCAGTAGGATAGCGGGAAGCTCTGGGGCCAACGTCCTGACTTTC. It yields the protein CASRIAGSSGANVLTF. This chain connects TRBV27 to TRBJ2-6, with 8 bases fitting TRBD2. Germline loops: CDR1 MNHEY, CDR2 SMNVEV (reference sequence). This CDR3 spans 16 amino acids. V shed 9 bases and J 0 bases; nucleotides not matched to a gene: 7.

This clone came up a few times. The gene calls are TRBV19 and TRBJ1-1; D may be TRBD1 (6 bases). Trimming removed 7 bases from V and 1 base from J, with 13 bases in between. The CDR3 is 14 residues long. Germline-derived CDR1 and CDR2 are LNHDA and SQIVND (reference sequence). CDR3 in amino acids: CASKAIQGNTEAFF. CDR3 bases: TGTGCCAGTAAAGCTATACAGGGGAACACTGAAGCTTTCTTT.

This clone was detected only once. The rearrangement links TRBV24-1 to TRBJ1-5, with 8 bases that match TRBD1. The germline V gene has CDR1 KGHDR and CDR2 SFDVKD. This CDR3 contains 17 residues. V was pared by 3 bases and J by 6 bases, with 12 bases of the junction left unmatched. CDR3 DNA sequence: TGTGCCACCAGTGATCCCGCTCAGGGGGCGAACGCTCAGCCCCAGCATTTT. It yields the protein CATSDPAQGANAQPQHF.

J is TRBJ1-5 and V is TRBV2; 7 bases are a match to TRBD1. This CDR3 contains 15 residues. V dropped 7 bases and J dropped 0; count of bases not matched to a gene: 6. Germline V gene sequence: CDR1 SNHLY, CDR2 FYNNEI. CDR3 in amino acids: CASNRDSVSNQPQHF. Here the CDR3 DNA reads TGTGCCAGCAATAGGGACAGTGTTAGCAATCAGCCCCAGCATTTT.

V is TRBV7-9 and J is TRBJ2-5; tentative D call: TRBD2 (6 bases). Looked up from germline, CDR1 is SEHNR and CDR2 is FQNEAQ (reference sequence). The V end lost 1 base, the J end lost 5 bases, and 11 bases lay between the germline ends. The CDR3 is made up of 14 amino acids. CDR3 nucleotides: TGTGCCAGCAGCTTAGTGGGGGGTAGGGAGACCCAGTACTTC. Translated, it gives CASSLVGGRETQYF.

The chain couples TRBV3-1 (or the pseudogene TRBV3-2) to TRBJ2-5, with TRBD2 matching over 15 bases. Germline V gives CDR1 LGHDT, CDR2 YNNKEL (reference sequence). J lost 1 base, V lost 3 bases, and 12 bases had no gene match. The length of the CDR3 is 20 residues. The CDR3 is CASSHAPGLAGGGGQETQYF. DNA of the CDR3: TGTGCCAGCAGCCATGCCCCGGGACTAGCGGGAGGCGGGGGCCAAGAGACCCAGTACTTC.

The gene calls are TRBV7-3 and TRBJ2-3; 7 bases align to TRBD2. The CDR3 length is 16 residues. CDR1 is SGHTA, CDR2 FQGTGA, per germline. V dropped 0 bases and J dropped 1; count of bases not matched to a gene: 4. The CDR3 DNA follows: TGTGCCAGCAGCTTAACGGCGGGAGTGGGCACAGATACGCAGTATTTT. It translates to CASSLTAGVGTDTQYF.

In DNA form, the CDR3 reads TGTGCCAGCAGCTTGGTGGCAGTGGATTCACCCCTCCACTTT. Translated, it gives CASSLVAVDSPLHF. The genes are TRBV5-6 and TRBJ1-6, with D hard to call. V was trimmed by 0 bases and J by 8 bases, leaving 9 bases between them. This CDR3 contains 14 residues. Germline CDR1 and CDR2: SGHDT and YYEEEE.

This clone was picked up one time. This chain joins TRBV7-9 and TRBJ2-1, with 8 bases aligning to TRBD2. The trim removed 4 bases at V and 7 bases at J, leaving 9 bases unmatched. Germline lookup yields CDR1 SEHNR and CDR2 FQNEAQ (reference sequence). There are 15 residues in the CDR3. The CDR3 here is CASSYRGGAGNEQFF. CDR3 nucleotide sequence: TGTGCCAGCAGCTACCGGGGGGGCGCAGGTAATGAGCAGTTCTTC.